Presented here are 4 T cell receptor beta chains from one specimen sequenced in a study of T cell responses to AZD1222 COVID-19 vaccine. Here immunoSEQ multiplex PCR was the method, and the copy in TCRdb shows in-frame clones only, minus some. Of fewer than 150,000 clones detected, about 90% appear once; the ten largest clones hold 7.9%. The material sequenced was peripheral blood, taken 28 days after the second AZD1222 dose. Receptors were obtained from an adult who received the AZD1222 COVID-19 vaccine.

This clone was detected once. The V call is TRBV4-1, the J call TRBJ1-2; no clear D gene. CDR3 length: 13 residues. CDR1 is MGHRA and CDR2 is YSYEKL in the germline V gene. V lost 1 base to trimming and J lost 14 bases, with 17 bases between them. CDR3: CASSQVYGTPETF. The CDR3, as DNA: TGCGCCAGCAGCCAAGTGTACGGTACGCCTGAAACCTTC.

The CDR3 bases are TGTGCCAGCAGCTTAGAGCAGGGGGCGCACGGGGAGCTGTTTTTT. Its protein is CASSLEQGAHGELFF. The V call is TRBV7-9, the J call TRBJ2-2, with 8 positions matching TRBD1. The CDR3 sequence is 15 residues long. Germline V gene lookup returns CDR1 SEHNR and CDR2 FQNEAQ (reference sequence). J gave up 7 bases and V 1 base, and 5 bases lay outside the gene matches.

The chain couples TRBV19 to TRBJ2-1, with 10 bases lining up with TRBD2. Germline CDR1 reads LNHDA; CDR2 reads SQIVND (reference sequence). The CDR3 consists of 15 residues. The junction had 11 bases not matched to a gene; V was cut back by 7 bases and J by 8 bases. The CDR3 sequence is CASILAGGPVHEQFF. Here the CDR3 DNA reads TGTGCCAGTATCTTAGCGGGAGGACCTGTCCATGAGCAGTTCTTC.

The chain uses TRBV29-1 and TRBJ2-3; D remains unclear. The CDR3 extends over 13 amino acids. CDR1 and CDR2 from the germline V gene are SQVTM and ANQGSEA. Trimming stripped 4 bases from V and 2 bases from J, with 10 bases between. The CDR3 DNA reads TGCAGCGTTGTGGTGTTTATCACAGATACGCAGTATTTT. It yields the protein CSVVVFITDTQYF.